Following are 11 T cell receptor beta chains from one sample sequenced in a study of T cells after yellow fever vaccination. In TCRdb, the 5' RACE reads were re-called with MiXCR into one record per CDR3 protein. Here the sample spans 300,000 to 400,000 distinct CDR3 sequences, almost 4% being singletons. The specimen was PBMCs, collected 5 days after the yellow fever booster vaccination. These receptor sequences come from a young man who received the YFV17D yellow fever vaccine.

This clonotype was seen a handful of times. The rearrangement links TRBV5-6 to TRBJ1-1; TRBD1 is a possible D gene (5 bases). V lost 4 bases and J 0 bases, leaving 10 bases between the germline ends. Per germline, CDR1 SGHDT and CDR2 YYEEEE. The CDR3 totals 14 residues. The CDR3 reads CASSPTDMNTEAFF. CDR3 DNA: TGTGCCAGCAGCCCGACAGATATGAACACTGAAGCTTTCTTT.

CDR3 coding DNA: TGTGCCATCAGTGTGCGGCAGAGCACAGATACGCAGTATTTT. Protein: CAISVRQSTDTQYF. The V call is TRBV10-3, the J call TRBJ2-3; D is unresolved. Germline CDR1 ENHRY, CDR2 SYGVKD. The CDR3 runs 14 residues. V lost 4 bases, J lost 0 bases, and 8 bases lay in between.

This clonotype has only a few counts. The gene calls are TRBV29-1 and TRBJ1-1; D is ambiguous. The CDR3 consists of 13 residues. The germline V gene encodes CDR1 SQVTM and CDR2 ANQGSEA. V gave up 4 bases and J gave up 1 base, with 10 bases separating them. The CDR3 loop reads CSVATQQNTEAFF. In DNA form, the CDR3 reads TGCAGCGTTGCGACACAGCAGAACACTGAAGCTTTCTTT.

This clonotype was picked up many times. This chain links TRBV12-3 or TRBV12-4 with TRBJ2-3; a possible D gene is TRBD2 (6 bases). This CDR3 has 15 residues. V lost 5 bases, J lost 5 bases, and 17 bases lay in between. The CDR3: CASSPLGGAIDTQYF. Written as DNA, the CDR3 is TGTGCCAGCAGTCCCCTGGGCGGGGCTATAGATACGCAGTATTTT.

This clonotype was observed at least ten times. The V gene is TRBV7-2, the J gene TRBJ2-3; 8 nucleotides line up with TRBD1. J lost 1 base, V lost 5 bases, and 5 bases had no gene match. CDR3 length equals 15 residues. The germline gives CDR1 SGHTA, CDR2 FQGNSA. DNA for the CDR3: TGTGCCAGCAGCCCTGACAGGGGCGGCACAGATACGCAGTATTTT. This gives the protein CASSPDRGGTDTQYF.

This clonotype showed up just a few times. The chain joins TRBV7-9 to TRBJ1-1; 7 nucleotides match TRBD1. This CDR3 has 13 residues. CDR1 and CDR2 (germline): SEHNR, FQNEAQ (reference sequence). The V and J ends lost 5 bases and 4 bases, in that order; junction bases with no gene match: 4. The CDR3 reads CASSRDRATEAFF. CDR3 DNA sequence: TGTGCCAGCAGCCGCGACAGGGCCACTGAAGCTTTCTTT.

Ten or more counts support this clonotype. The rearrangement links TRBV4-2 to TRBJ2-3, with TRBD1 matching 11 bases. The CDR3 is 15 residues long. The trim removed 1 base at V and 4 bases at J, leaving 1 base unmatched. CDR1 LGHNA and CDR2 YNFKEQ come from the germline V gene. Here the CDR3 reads CASSQGTGGADTQYF. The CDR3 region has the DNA TGTGCCAGCAGCCAAGGGACAGGGGGCGCAGATACGCAGTATTTT.

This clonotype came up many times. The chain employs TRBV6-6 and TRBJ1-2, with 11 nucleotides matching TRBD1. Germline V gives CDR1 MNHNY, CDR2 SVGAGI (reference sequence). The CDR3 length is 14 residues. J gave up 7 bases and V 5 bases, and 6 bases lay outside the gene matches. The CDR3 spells CASSLGQGAPGYTF. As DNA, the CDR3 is TGTGCCAGCAGTCTCGGACAGGGGGCCCCTGGCTACACCTTC.

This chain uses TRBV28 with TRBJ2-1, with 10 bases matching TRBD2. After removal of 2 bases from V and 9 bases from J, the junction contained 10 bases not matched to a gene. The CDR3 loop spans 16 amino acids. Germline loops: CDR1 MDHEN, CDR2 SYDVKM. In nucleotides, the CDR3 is TGTGCCAGCAGTTTAAGGTCCCTAGCGGGGGCCGGTGAGCAGTTCTTC. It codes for CASSLRSLAGAGEQFF. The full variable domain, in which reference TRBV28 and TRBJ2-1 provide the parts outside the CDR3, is DVKVTQSSRYLVKRTGEKVFLECVQDMDHENMFWYRQDPGLGLRLIYFSYDVKMKEKGDIPEGYSVSREKKERFSLILESASTNQTSMYLCASSLRSLAGAGEQFFGPGTRLTVL.

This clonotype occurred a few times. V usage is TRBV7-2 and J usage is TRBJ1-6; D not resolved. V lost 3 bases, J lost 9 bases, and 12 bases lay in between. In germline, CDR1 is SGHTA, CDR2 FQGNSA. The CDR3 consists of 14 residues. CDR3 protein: CASSFSQYSSPLHF. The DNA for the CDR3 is TGTGCCAGCAGCTTCAGTCAGTACAGTTCACCCCTCCACTTT.

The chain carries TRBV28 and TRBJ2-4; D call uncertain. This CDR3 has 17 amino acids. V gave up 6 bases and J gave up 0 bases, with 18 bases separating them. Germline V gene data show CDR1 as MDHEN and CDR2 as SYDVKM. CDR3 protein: CASRRPGSTLAKNIQYF. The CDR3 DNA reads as TGTGCCAGCAGAAGACCGGGCTCCACACTAGCCAAAAACATTCAGTACTTC.